This TCR beta chain came from a study of cytomegalovirus exposure and HLA in healthy donors. Study-wide results and limits: The classifier was said to identify cytomegalovirus status with high specificity and sensitivity. Rarity marked most TCR sequences, yet some public TCRs occurred in many donors. It was confirmed in vitro that three of the CMV-associated chains were specific for CMV antigens.

Assay: immunoSEQ multiplex PCR; the TCRdb copy retains only in-frame clones and omits some. The repertoire consists of some 350,000 clones, with around 87% occurring once and the leading ten covering approximately 1.2%. The study drew the donors from its approximately 120-subject validation cohort, separate from the roughly 670-subject first cohort. In the case of this clone: Its antigen is unidentified.

This CDR3 spans 14 amino acids. The germline CDR1 and CDR2 sequences are SGHVS and FNYEAQ. Trimming shortened V by 4 bases and J by 6 bases, and 12 bases separated the two germline ends. The sample comprised PBMCs. The sequence came from a woman aged 25 to 39 in good health and CMV-seropositive. The rearrangement uses TRBV7-6 and TRBJ2-2, with unresolved D. CDR3 protein: CASSSRPGPGELFF. CDR3 sequence (DNA): TGTGCCAGCAGCTCTAGACCTGGACCCGGGGAGCTGTTTTTT.